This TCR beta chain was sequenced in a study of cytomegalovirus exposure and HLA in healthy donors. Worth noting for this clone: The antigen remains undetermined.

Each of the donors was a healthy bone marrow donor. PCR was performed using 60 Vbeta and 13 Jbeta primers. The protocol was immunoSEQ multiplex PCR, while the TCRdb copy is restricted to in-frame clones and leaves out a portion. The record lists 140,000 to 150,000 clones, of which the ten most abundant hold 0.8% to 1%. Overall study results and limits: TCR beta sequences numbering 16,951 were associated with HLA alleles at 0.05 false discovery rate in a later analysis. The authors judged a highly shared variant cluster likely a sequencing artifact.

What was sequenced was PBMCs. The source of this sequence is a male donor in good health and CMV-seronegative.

The CDR3 DNA sequence: TGTGCCAGCTCACTCGGAGGTGAAAAACTGTTTTTT. Translation: CASSLGGEKLFF. The rearrangement links TRBV18 to TRBJ1-4, with D hard to call. V was trimmed by 4 bases and J by 7 bases, leaving 7 bases between them. The CDR3 extends over 12 amino acids. Germline V CDR1 and CDR2: KGHSH, LQKENI. The variable domain in full, with the rest retrieved from reference TRBV18 and TRBJ1-4, is NAGVMQNPRHLVRRRGQEARLRCSPMKGHSHVYWYRQLPEEGLKFMVYLQKENIIDESGMPKERFSAEFPKEGPSILRIQQVVRGDSAAYFCASSLGGEKLFFGSGTQLSVL.